The entry that follows covers one TCR beta chain sequence. Categorization into cohorts depended on clinical history that participants reported. This entry belongs to a study of blood T cell repertoires in COVID-19. As for the study in general: In each case, the material was cDNA or gDNA derived from T cells, B-cell-depleted T cells, or PBMCs.

Germline values: CDR1 SGHAT, CDR2 FQNNGV. Deletions cut 5 bases from V and 9 bases from J, with 11 bases between. CDR3 length: 13 amino acids. Under the authors' procedure: Scientists estimated how many nucleated cells there were by amplifying reference gene primers. The repertoire was sequenced with immunoSEQ multiplex PCR; TCRdb's copy has only in-frame clones and lacks some. Clonal size and the V and J genes are those of that table, whereas D and trimming came from the DNA. Of 150,000 to 200,000 clones in the sample, almost 80% were seen once. V is TRBV11-2 and J is TRBJ1-6; unclear D gene. This TCR derives from a woman aged 45-60 years who had recovered from COVID-19. The sample taken for sequencing was PBMCs or T cells enriched from blood (not recorded which). The CDR3: CASSAGRGSPLHF. The CDR3 DNA reads as TGTGCCAGCAGCGCCGGACGGGGTTCACCCCTCCACTTT.